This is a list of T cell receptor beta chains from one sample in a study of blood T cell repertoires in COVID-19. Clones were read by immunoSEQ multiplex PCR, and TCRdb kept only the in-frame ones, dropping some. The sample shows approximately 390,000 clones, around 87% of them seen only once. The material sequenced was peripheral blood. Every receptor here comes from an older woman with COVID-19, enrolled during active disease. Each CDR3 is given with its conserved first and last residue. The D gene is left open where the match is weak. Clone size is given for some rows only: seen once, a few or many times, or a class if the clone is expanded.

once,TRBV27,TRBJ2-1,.,TGTGCCAGTTACCGGGGTCACAATGAGCAGTTCTTC,CASYRGHNEQFF
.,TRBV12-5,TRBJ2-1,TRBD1,TGTGCTAGTGGTTTGGCCGAACAGGGGGACAATGAGCAGTTCTTC,CASGLAEQGDNEQFF
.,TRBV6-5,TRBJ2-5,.,TGTGCCAGCAGTCCCCGCAGGGAAGAGACCCAGTACTTC,CASSPRREETQYF
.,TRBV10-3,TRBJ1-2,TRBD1,TGTGCCAATGCCGGGACAGCTGACCCATATGGCTACACCTTC,CANAGTADPYGYTF
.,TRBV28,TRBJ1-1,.,TGTGCCAGCAGTTTATGGGAGGGGGAAGCTTTCTTT,CASSLWEGEAFF
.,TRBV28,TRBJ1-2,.,TGTGCCAGCCGAAGACCACTAAACTATGGCTACACCTTC,CASRRPLNYGYTF
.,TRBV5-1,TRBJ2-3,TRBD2,TGCGCCAGCAGCTTGGCACAGCGGGGGGGCACAGATACGCAGTATTTT,CASSLAQRGGTDTQYF
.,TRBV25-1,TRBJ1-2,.,TGTGCCAGCAGTCCCCCCGGGGGTTATGGCTACACCTTC,CASSPPGGYGYTF
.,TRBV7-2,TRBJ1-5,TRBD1,TGTGCCAGCAGCTTGAGACAGGGAGTGAGTCAGCCCCAGCATTTT,CASSLRQGVSQPQHF
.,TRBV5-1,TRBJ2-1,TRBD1,TGCGCCAGCAGCTCTACCGGGACAGGGGCCGCGTTGAAGGAGCAGTTCTTC,CASSSTGTGAALKEQFF
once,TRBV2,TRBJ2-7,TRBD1,TGTGCCAGCAGGGCAGGGGGCCCCGCCGAGCAGTACTTC,CASRAGGPAEQYF
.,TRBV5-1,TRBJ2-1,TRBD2,TGCGCCAGCAGGAGCGGGGGGGCAGCCAATGAGCAGTTCTTC,CASRSGGAANEQFF
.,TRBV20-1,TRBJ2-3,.,TGCAGTGCTAGAGGGGAGGATACGCAGTATTTT,CSARGEDTQYF
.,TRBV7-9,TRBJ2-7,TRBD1,TGTGCCAGCAGCCAGGACAGGGTCCGTCTGATTCGTTGGCGGTACTTC,CASSQDRVRLIRWRYF
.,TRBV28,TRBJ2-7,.,TGTGCCAGCAGTTTATGGTCCGCGGGGGCTTACGAGCAGTACTTC,CASSLWSAGAYEQYF
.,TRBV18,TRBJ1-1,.,TGTGCCAGCTCACCTCGACCCGGGAAGAACACTGAAGCTTTCTTT,CASSPRPGKNTEAFF
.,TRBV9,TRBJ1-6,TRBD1,TGTGCCAGCAGCCTCTCTGGTCCAGGACAGGGGTATAATTCACCCCTCCACTTT,CASSLSGPGQGYNSPLHF
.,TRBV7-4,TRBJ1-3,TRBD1,TGTGCCAGCAGCGACAGACAGGGCGATTTCTCTGGAAACACCATATATTTT,CASSDRQGDFSGNTIYF
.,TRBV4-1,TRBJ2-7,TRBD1,TGCGCCAGCAGCCAAGTACCGGGACAGGTTATTTACGAGCAGTACTTC,CASSQVPGQVIYEQYF
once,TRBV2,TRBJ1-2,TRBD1,TGTGCCAGCAGTGAGCAGGGACAGGGCTATGGCTACACCTTC,CASSEQGQGYGYTF
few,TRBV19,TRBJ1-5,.,TGTGCCAGTAGTATCGATCACATCAATCAGCCCCAGCATTTT,CASSIDHINQPQHF
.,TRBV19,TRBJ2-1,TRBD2,TGTGCCAGTAGTCTAACTAGCGGGGGGGCGAATGAGCAGTTCTTC,CASSLTSGGANEQFF
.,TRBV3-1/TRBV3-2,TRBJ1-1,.,TGTGCCAGCAGCCAAAATCACCTAAACCGTGAAGCTTTCTTT,CASSQNHLNREAFF
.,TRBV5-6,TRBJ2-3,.,TGTGCCAGCAGCTTGGGGTGGAGGAATACGCAGTATTTT,CASSLGWRNTQYF
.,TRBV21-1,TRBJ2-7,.,TGTGCCAGCAGCCTCTTAGGGGGCACCCCCTACGAGCAGTACTTC,CASSLLGGTPYEQYF
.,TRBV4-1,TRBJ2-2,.,TGCGCCAGCAGCCATGTAACCGGGGAGCTGTTTTTT,CASSHVTGELFF
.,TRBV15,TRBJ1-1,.,TGTGCCACCAGCAGAGTACGTCTCGGGAGGAACACTGAAGCTTTCTTT,CATSRVRLGRNTEAFF
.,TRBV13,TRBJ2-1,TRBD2,TGTGCCAGCAGCGACCCCCCTCCGGGACTAGGGAAGTCCGGTGAGCAGTTCTTC,CASSDPPPGLGKSGEQFF
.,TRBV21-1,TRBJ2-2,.,TGTGCCAGCAGCAAAGGTTCCCCACGTACACAGGGTACCACCGGGGAGCTGTTTTTT,CASSKGSPRTQGTTGELFF
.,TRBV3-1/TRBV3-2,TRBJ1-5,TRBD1,TGTGCCAGCAGCTTCGACAGGGCCCAGCCCCAGCATTTT,CASSFDRAQPQHF
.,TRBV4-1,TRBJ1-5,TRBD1,TGCGCCAGCAGCCGGGACGGGACAGCCGGACAGCCCCAGCATTTT,CASSRDGTAGQPQHF
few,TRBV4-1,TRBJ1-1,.,TGCGCCAGCAGCCATCAAACCCCTAGCGGGGCGGCTGAAGCTTTCTTT,CASSHQTPSGAAEAFF
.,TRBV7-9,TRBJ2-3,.,TGTGCCAGCAGGAACCCCCGGGGGACTCTCACAGATACGCAGTATTTT,CASRNPRGTLTDTQYF
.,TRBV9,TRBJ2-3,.,TGTGCCAGCAGCGTAAACGGCGGATCAGATACGCAGTATTTT,CASSVNGGSDTQYF
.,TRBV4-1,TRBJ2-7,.,TGCGCCAGCAGCCAGCAAAGGCAGGGCCTCTCCAACTACGAGCAGTACTTC,CASSQQRQGLSNYEQYF
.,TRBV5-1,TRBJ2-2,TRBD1,TGCGCCAGCAGCTTGACACAGGGACAGGGTGACACCGGGGAGCTGTTTTTT,CASSLTQGQGDTGELFF
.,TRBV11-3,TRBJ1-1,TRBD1,TGTGCCAGCAGCTTGGGACAGGGGAGAACTGAAGCTTTCTTT,CASSLGQGRTEAFF
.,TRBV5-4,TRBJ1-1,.,TGTGCCAGCAGCTGGCTGGACAGCCTGAACACTGAAGCTTTCTTT,CASSWLDSLNTEAFF
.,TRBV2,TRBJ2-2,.,TGTGCCAGCAGCCCATATAGAACCGGGGAGCTGTTTTTT,CASSPYRTGELFF
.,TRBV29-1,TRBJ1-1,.,TGCAGCGTTGAAGGGCCAGGGATTACGACTACTGAAGCTTTCTTT,CSVEGPGITTTEAFF
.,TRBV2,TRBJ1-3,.,TGTGCCAGCAGGGACATCTCTGGAAACACCATATATTTT,CASRDISGNTIYF
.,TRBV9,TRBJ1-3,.,TGTGCCAGCAGCGGGAGCTCTGGAAACACCATATATTTT,CASSGSSGNTIYF
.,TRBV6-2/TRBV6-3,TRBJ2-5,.,TGTGCCAGCAGTGCCGCCTTGACAGGCCCTCAAGAGACCCAGTACTTC,CASSAALTGPQETQYF
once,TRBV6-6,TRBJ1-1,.,TGTGCCAGCAGTTACGGGGTTGCGGGAACTGAAGCTTTCTTT,CASSYGVAGTEAFF